Listed below are T cell receptor beta chains from one sample, sequenced in a study of identical twins. One entry per CDR3 protein results from TCRdb running MiXCR on the 5' RACE reads. This table holds about 1.7 million distinct CDR3 sequences, around a third found once. Sequenced material: cord blood. These TCRs come from a newborn girl in good health. The CDR3 runs from the conserved cysteine through the conserved F or W. A D gene is named only where the DNA matches it firmly. Part of the rows lack a size; the others show once, few, many or a class for expanded clones.

v_gene	d_gene	len	abundance	j_gene	CDR3aa	CDR3nt
TRBV18	.	18	few	TRBJ2-5	CASSPIRLSGVYQETQYF	TGTGCCAGCTCACCAATTCGACTGAGCGGAGTTTACCAAGAGACCCAGTACTTC
TRBV6-2/TRBV6-3	.	12	.	TRBJ1-2	CASSWVVYGYTF	TGTGCCAGCAGTTGGGTTGTCTATGGCTACACCTTC
TRBV4-2	.	17	few	TRBJ2-7	CASSQAAGTQGTYEQYF	TGTGCCAGCAGCCAAGCCGCCGGGACCCAAGGCACCTACGAGCAGTACTTC
TRBV30	TRBD1	14	once	TRBJ1-4	CAWSVRQGSEKLFF	TGTGCCTGGAGTGTACGACAGGGAAGTGAAAAACTGTTTTTT
TRBV12-3/TRBV12-4	TRBD2	15	.	TRBJ2-1	CASTGPGRGYNEQFF	TGTGCCAGCACCGGTCCAGGGAGGGGTTACAATGAGCAGTTCTTC
TRBV19	.	13	.	TRBJ1-1	CASSIQGQAEAFF	TGTGCCAGTAGTATTCAGGGGCAGGCTGAAGCTTTCTTT
TRBV27	TRBD1	14	few	TRBJ2-7	CASSHPGQLYEQYF	TGTGCCAGCTCCCATCCGGGACAGCTTTACGAGCAGTACTTC
TRBV29-1	.	16	few	TRBJ1-2	CSVEEEGHQKNYGYTF	TGCAGCGTTGAAGAAGAGGGGCACCAAAAAAACTATGGCTACACCTTC
TRBV6-1	.	13	few	TRBJ1-2	CASSPRGDDGYTF	TGTGCCAGCAGCCCCCGGGGGGATGATGGCTACACCTTC
TRBV11-3	TRBD2	15	few	TRBJ2-7	CASSAGLASYNEQYF	TGTGCCAGCAGCGCCGGACTAGCATCCTACAATGAGCAGTACTTC
TRBV12-3/TRBV12-4	.	15	many	TRBJ2-3	CASSLGEASTDTQYF	TGTGCCAGCAGTTTGGGGGAGGCTAGCACAGATACGCAGTATTTT
TRBV12-3/TRBV12-4	TRBD2	22	few	TRBJ2-1	CASSLVSIRLAGVGRRANEQFF	TGTGCCAGCAGTTTAGTTTCGATTAGACTAGCGGGGGTAGGACGCCGGGCCAATGAGCAGTTCTTC
TRBV30	.	16	.	TRBJ2-5	CALEVGDEEYQETQYF	TGTGCCTTGGAGGTGGGCGACGAGGAGTACCAAGAGACCCAGTACTTC
TRBV18	.	13	.	TRBJ1-1	CASSPVVSTEAFF	TGTGCCAGCTCACCGGTCGTGTCCACTGAAGCTTTCTTT
TRBV7-9	TRBD1	16	.	TRBJ2-2	CASSLRTGGNTGELFF	TGTGCCAGCAGCTTACGGACAGGGGGCAACACCGGGGAGCTGTTTTTT
TRBV29-1	.	13	.	TRBJ1-1	CSVLGRADAEAFF	TGCAGCGTTCTGGGCAGGGCCGACGCTGAAGCTTTCTTT
TRBV7-2	.	13	.	TRBJ2-1	CASSLARTNEQFF	TGTGCCAGCAGCTTAGCTAGGACAAATGAGCAGTTCTTC
TRBV24-1	TRBD1	13	.	TRBJ2-1	CATSGGSQETQFF	TGTGCCACGTCAGGGGGTTCGCAAGAGACCCAGTTCTTC
TRBV4-2	TRBD2	19	many	TRBJ2-4	CASSQGLTSGSPAKNIQYF	TGTGCCAGCAGCCAAGGGCTCACTAGCGGGAGCCCTGCCAAAAACATTCAGTACTTC
TRBV28	.	13	few	TRBJ1-2	CASRRGPIYGYTF	TGTGCCAGCAGACGGGGACCTATATATGGCTACACCTTC
TRBV27	.	14	.	TRBJ1-5	CASSYQGYNQPQHF	TGTGCCAGCAGTTACCAGGGTTACAATCAGCCCCAGCATTTT
TRBV20-1	TRBD2	11	.	TRBJ2-7	CTTGGPYEQYF	TGCACAACGGGGGGTCCCTACGAGCAGTACTTC
TRBV20-1	.	13	.	TRBJ2-1	CSARSGLASEQFF	TGCAGTGCTAGGTCGGGGTTAGCCAGTGAGCAGTTCTTC
TRBV20-1	.	15	few	TRBJ2-4	CSAVGTPLAKNIQYF	TGCAGTGCGGTGGGGACTCCGTTAGCCAAAAACATTCAGTACTTC
TRBV6-5	.	13	.	TRBJ1-3	CASVSPSGNTIYF	TGTGCCAGCGTAAGTCCGTCTGGAAACACCATATATTTT
TRBV7-9	.	14	.	TRBJ1-2	CASGLTQANYGYTF	TGTGCCAGCGGCTTGACTCAAGCTAACTATGGCTACACCTTC
TRBV28	.	14	few	TRBJ2-7	CASSAQILQGEQYF	TGTGCCAGCAGTGCACAGATCCTCCAGGGCGAGCAGTACTTC
TRBV20-1	.	14	once	TRBJ2-3	CSARNGGPTDTQYF	TGCAGTGCTAGAAACGGGGGCCCCACAGATACGCAGTATTTT
TRBV12-3/TRBV12-4	.	14	many	TRBJ2-7	CASRTSLSSYEQYF	TGTGCCAGCAGGACTAGTCTCAGCTCCTACGAGCAGTACTTC
TRBV5-1	TRBD2	18	few	TRBJ2-1	CASSGGLAGQSSYNEQFF	TGCGCCAGCAGCGGGGGACTAGCGGGCCAGAGCTCCTACAATGAGCAGTTCTTC
TRBV20-1	.	15	.	TRBJ1-6	CSARPTGQINSPLHF	TGCAGTGCTCGGCCGACAGGACAGATCAATTCACCCCTCCACTTT
TRBV3-1	.	15	few	TRBJ2-7	CASSQVEGGYNEQYF	TGTGCCAGCAGCCAAGTCGAGGGGGGGTACAATGAGCAGTACTTC